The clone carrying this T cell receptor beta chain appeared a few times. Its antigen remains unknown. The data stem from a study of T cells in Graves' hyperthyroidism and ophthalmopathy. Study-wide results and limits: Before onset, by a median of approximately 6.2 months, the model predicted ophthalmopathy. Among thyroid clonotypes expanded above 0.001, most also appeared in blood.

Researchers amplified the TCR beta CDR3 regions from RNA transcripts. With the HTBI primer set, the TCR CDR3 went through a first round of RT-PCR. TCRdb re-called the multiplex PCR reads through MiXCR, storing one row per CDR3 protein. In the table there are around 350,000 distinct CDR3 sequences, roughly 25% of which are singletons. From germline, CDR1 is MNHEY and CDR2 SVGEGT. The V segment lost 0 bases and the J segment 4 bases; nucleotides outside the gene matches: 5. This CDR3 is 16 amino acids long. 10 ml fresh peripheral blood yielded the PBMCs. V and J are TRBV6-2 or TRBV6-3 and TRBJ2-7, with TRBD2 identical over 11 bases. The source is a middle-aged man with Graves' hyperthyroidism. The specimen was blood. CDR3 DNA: TGTGCCAGCAGTTACTCGATTACTAGCGGGAGTTACGAGCAGTACTTC. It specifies CASSYSITSGSYEQYF.